Below, 15 T cell receptor beta chains from the same sample are listed, as sequenced in a study of T cells in Graves' hyperthyroidism and ophthalmopathy. Amplified TCR beta CDR3 regions came from RNA transcripts. HTBI primers were employed in a first-round RT-PCR of the TCR CDR3. TCRdb reprocessed the multiplex PCR reads with MiXCR, giving one entry per CDR3 protein. The table records approximately 370,000 distinct CDR3 sequences, about 15% of them present only once. Sequencing was performed on blood. These receptors all stem from a woman aged 25 to 39 with Graves' hyperthyroidism.

This clonotype was seen more than once but under ten times. This chain connects TRBV6-5 to TRBJ2-6; D is ambiguous. Germline assignment: CDR1 MNHEY and CDR2 SVGAGI. V dropped 5 bases and J dropped 3 bases, with 5 bases sitting between them. This CDR3 has 13 residues. This CDR3 reads CASSTLGANVLTF. CDR3 nucleotide sequence: TGTGCCAGCAGTACTCTTGGGGCCAACGTCCTGACTTTC.

In this sample, this clonotype turned up a few times. This rearrangement joins TRBV7-2 to TRBJ2-1; D is possibly TRBD2 (5 bases). The ends were cut back, 5 bases at V and 0 bases at J, with 20 bases in the middle. This CDR3 contains 18 residues. The germline V gene encodes CDR1 SGHTA and CDR2 FQGNSA. This chain's CDR3 is CASSPEPLIAISYNEQFF. The CDR3 DNA follows: TGTGCCAGCAGCCCCGAACCCCTTATAGCGATCTCCTACAATGAGCAGTTCTTC.

This clonotype came up a few times. The rearrangement uses TRBV6-1 and TRBJ1-2; TRBD1 aligns across 9 bases. This CDR3 is built from 15 residues. Trimming cost V 5 bases and J 6 bases; bases outside gene matches: 10. Germline V gene sequence: CDR1 MNHNS, CDR2 SASEGT. The CDR3 spells CASSRRQGGSDGYTF. In nucleotides, the CDR3 is TGTGCCAGCAGTCGGCGACAGGGGGGGAGTGATGGCTACACCTTC.

This clonotype showed up just a few times. This chain's CDR3 is CASTPRGGNQPQHF. Here the CDR3 DNA reads TGTGCCAGCACCCCGCGGGGGGGGAATCAGCCCCAGCATTTT. V gene TRBV27 combines with J gene TRBJ1-5; D may be TRBD1 (5 bases). Germline-derived CDR1 and CDR2 are MNHEY and SMNVEV (reference sequence). The CDR3 loop spans 14 amino acids. V was pared by 7 bases and J by 4 bases, with 14 bases between.

The gene calls are TRBV5-1 and TRBJ2-7; TRBD2 might be the D (5 bases). V lost 0 bases, J lost 6 bases, and 10 bases lay in between. This CDR3 comprises 13 residues. Looked up from germline, CDR1 is SGHRS and CDR2 is YFSETQ. The CDR3 protein is CASSLEGVGEQYF. In DNA form, the CDR3 reads TGCGCCAGCAGCTTGGAGGGAGTAGGCGAGCAGTACTTC.

The table lists this clonotype with a few counts. V gene TRBV20-1 combines with J gene TRBJ2-5, with 7 nucleotides matching TRBD1. The CDR3 length is 15 residues. CDR1 and CDR2 (germline): DFQATT, SNEGSKA (reference sequence). V gave up 0 bases and J gave up 5 bases; unmatched junction bases: 9. The CDR3 sequence is CSARDGAGGGETQYF. The CDR3 bases are TGCAGTGCTAGAGATGGGGCAGGGGGTGGGGAGACCCAGTACTTC.

This clonotype showed up many times. The rearrangement uses TRBV2 and TRBJ1-4, with D hard to call. The length of the CDR3 is 17 residues. Germline CDR1 reads SNHLY; CDR2 reads FYNNEI. The V gene lost 2 bases and the J gene lost 3 bases, with 16 bases spanning the gap. The CDR3 DNA reads TGTGCCAGCAGTGAAAGACGATCGTTCGGAGCTAATGAAAAACTGTTTTTT. Translating it yields CASSERRSFGANEKLFF.

This clonotype occurred many times. V and J are TRBV3-1 and TRBJ1-2, with D hard to call. Germline V gene lookup returns CDR1 LGHDT and CDR2 YNNKEL (reference sequence). The CDR3 has 12 residues. V lost 4 bases and J 7 bases, leaving 10 bases between the germline ends. The chain's CDR3 is CASSLRESGYTF. In DNA, the CDR3 is TGTGCCAGCAGCCTGAGGGAAAGTGGCTACACCTTC.

This clonotype has a count of ten or more. The rearrangement joins TRBV28 to TRBJ1-3; D is uncertain. This CDR3 is 14 amino acids long. V shed 2 bases and J shed 1 base, with 6 bases lying between them. Germline CDR1 and CDR2: MDHEN and SYDVKM. The CDR3 sequence is CASSLTGSGNTIYF. As DNA, the CDR3 is TGTGCCAGCAGTTTAACCGGGTCTGGAAACACCATATATTTT. Supplemented by reference TRBV28 and TRBJ1-3, the full variable domain reads DVKVTQSSRYLVKRTGEKVFLECVQDMDHENMFWYRQDPGLGLRLIYFSYDVKMKEKGDIPEGYSVSREKKERFSLILESASTNQTSMYLCASSLTGSGNTIYFGEGSWLTVV.

The CDR3 spells CSARGRGAKNIQYF. In nucleotides, the CDR3 is TGCAGTGCTAGAGGGCGGGGAGCCAAAAACATTCAGTACTTC. The rearrangement uses TRBV20-1 and TRBJ2-4; TRBD2 is a possible D gene (6 bases). CDR1 DFQATT and CDR2 SNEGSKA come from the germline V gene (reference sequence). The CDR3 loop spans 14 amino acids. Trimming removed 1 base at V and 0 bases at J, with 7 bases between.

This clonotype occurred many times. The chain uses TRBV11-2 and TRBJ2-7; D not resolved. V lost 1 base, J lost 3 bases, and 16 bases lay in between. There are 16 residues in the CDR3. From germline, CDR1 is SGHAT and CDR2 FQNNGV. As DNA, the CDR3 is TGTGCCAGCAGCTTAGTATTACGGACGGGTGTCTACGAGCAGTACTTC. It encodes CASSLVLRTGVYEQYF.

The chain links TRBV20-1 to TRBJ2-7, with a weak D call TRBD2 (6 bases). Trimming left V 6 bases short and J 1 base short, with 10 bases between. The CDR3 runs to 12 residues. CDR1 is DFQATT, CDR2 SNEGSKA, per germline (reference sequence). The CDR3 protein is CSATSRSYEQYF. CDR3 in DNA: TGCAGTGCGACTAGTCGATCCTACGAGCAGTACTTC.

The table lists this clonotype with a few counts. The chain carries TRBV29-1 and TRBJ2-7; tentatively, D is TRBD2 (6 bases). V was pared by 5 bases and J by 4 bases, with 15 bases between. CDR1 and CDR2 from the germline V gene are SQVTM and ANQGSEA. CDR3 length: 13 residues. CDR3 protein: CSVRTGEGYEQYF. The CDR3, as DNA: TGCAGCGTTCGGACGGGGGAAGGATACGAGCAGTACTTC.

The chain recombines TRBV24-1 with TRBJ2-1; 12 bases map to TRBD2. The germline gives CDR1 KGHDR, CDR2 SFDVKD. The CDR3 has 16 residues. V was pared by 4 bases and J by 6 bases, with 6 bases of the junction left unmatched. Here the CDR3 DNA reads TGTGCCACCAGTGACCCCCTAGCGGGAGGGTTCAATGAGCAGTTCTTC. Translated: CATSDPLAGGFNEQFF.

This clonotype was observed a few times. The V gene is TRBV7-9, the J gene TRBJ1-1; 8 bases align to TRBD1. The CDR3 is 15 amino acids. CDR1 and CDR2 from the germline V gene are SEHNR and FQNEAQ (reference sequence). The V segment lost 3 bases and the J segment 5 bases; nucleotides outside the gene matches: 8. DNA for the CDR3: TGTGCCAGCAGCTTTGACACAGGGGGAGGGACTGAAGCTTTCTTT. This sequence encodes CASSFDTGGGTEAFF.